Following are 10 T cell receptor beta chains from one sample sequenced in a study of radiotherapy plus CTLA-4 blockade in lung cancer. Sequencing was performed with immunoSEQ multiplex PCR; in TCRdb, only in-frame clones are kept and a portion is missing. This table has around 110,000 clones, 81% appearing once. The starting material was peripheral blood, obtained from a patient treated with radiotherapy plus ipilimumab. Receptors originate from a human donor with non-small cell lung cancer that progressed on radiotherapy plus ipilimumab. Some clones in this sample may be carry-over from other donors' samples.

The V call is TRBV20-1, the J call TRBJ1-2; D is unclear. The V and J ends lost 0 bases and 8 bases respectively, with 7 bases between them. Germline CDR1 DFQATT, CDR2 SNEGSKA (reference sequence). The CDR3 sequence is 11 residues long. The CDR3 here is CSARDRVGYTF. The DNA of the CDR3 is TGCAGTGCTAGAGACCGCGTGGGCTACACCTTC.

The J gene is TRBJ2-7, the V gene TRBV6-5; no clear D. Germline values: CDR1 MNHEY, CDR2 SVGAGI. Trimming pared 2 bases from V and 4 bases from J, leaving 12 bases between. The CDR3 has 14 residues. For the CDR3, the DNA is TGTGCCAGCAGTTACAGCGTCGGACCATACGAGCAGTACTTC. This sequence encodes CASSYSVGPYEQYF.

This chain uses TRBV7-9 with TRBJ2-2; D might be TRBD1 (6 bases). CDR1 is SEHNR and CDR2 is FQNEAQ in the germline V gene (reference sequence). The CDR3 has 17 amino acids. Trimming pared 5 bases from V and 4 bases from J, leaving 20 bases between. For the CDR3, the DNA is TGTGCCAGCAGCCCCGGCCAGGGGATTCGGAGCACCGGGGAGCTGTTTTTT. Protein sequence: CASSPGQGIRSTGELFF.

The CDR3 bases are TGTGCCAGCAGTAATGGACTAGCGAGCACAGATACGCAGTATTTT. Translating gives CASSNGLASTDTQYF. The rearrangement uses TRBV6-4 and TRBJ2-3, with 9 positions matching TRBD2. The J segment lost 0 bases and the V segment lost 5 bases, leaving 3 bases of the junction unmatched. The CDR3 is made up of 15 amino acids. Germline values: CDR1 MRHNA, CDR2 SNTAGT.

The V gene is TRBV9, the J gene TRBJ2-7, with TRBD1 as a possible D gene (5 bases). The CDR3 length is 14 residues. The V gene lost 0 bases and the J gene lost 2 bases, with 9 bases spanning the gap. CDR1 is SGDLS and CDR2 is YYNGEE in the germline V gene. The CDR3 DNA sequence: TGTGCCAGCAGCGTAGAACCAGGGCCCTACGAGCAGTACTTC. Protein: CASSVEPGPYEQYF.

The gene calls are TRBV18 and TRBJ2-1, with 7 nucleotides matching TRBD2. From germline, CDR1 is KGHSH and CDR2 LQKENI. CDR3 length equals 14 residues. After removal of 3 bases from V and 9 bases from J, the junction contained 8 bases not matched to a gene. Written as DNA, the CDR3 is TGTGCCAGCTCACCCCTGGGGAGGGCAGCTGAGCAGTTCTTC. This gives the protein CASSPLGRAAEQFF. Looking up the rest from reference TRBV18 and TRBJ2-1 gives the full variable domain: NAGVMQNPRHLVRRRGQEARLRCSPMKGHSHVYWYRQLPEEGLKFMVYLQKENIIDESGMPKERFSAEFPKEGPSILRIQQVVRGDSAAYFCASSPLGRAAEQFFGPGTRLTVL.

V is TRBV11-1 and J is TRBJ1-1; D is perhaps TRBD1 (6 bases). Between the trimmed V and J ends, which lost 7 bases and 3 bases, there was a span of 15 bases. Germline V CDR1 and CDR2: SGHAT, FQDESV (reference sequence). This CDR3 is built from 14 residues. The DNA of the CDR3 is TGTGCCAGCACGAGACAGGAGGGGTACACTGAAGCTTTCTTT. Protein: CASTRQEGYTEAFF.

The V gene is TRBV7-9, the J gene TRBJ2-1; no definite D call. The CDR3 covers 13 residues. CDR1 and CDR2 from the germline V gene are SEHNR and FQNEAQ (reference sequence). The V end was cut by 1 base, the J end by 4 bases, with 5 bases between. The CDR3 nucleotides read TGTGCCAGCAGCTTAGGGTCATACAATGAGCAGTTCTTC. Its protein product is CASSLGSYNEQFF.

About this clone itself: The junction does not match germline at one end; this may be a read error. V gene TRBV7-7 combines with J gene TRBJ2-2, with 9 bases aligning to TRBD1. Germline V gene sequence: CDR1 SSHAT, CDR2 FNYEAQ (reference sequence). CDR3 size: 14 residues. CDR3 DNA sequence: TGTGCTAGCAGCGGACAGGGGAGAACCGGGGAGCTGTTTTTT. This translates into CASSGQGRTGELFF.

This chain uses TRBV9 with TRBJ1-2; possibly TRBD1 for D (5 bases). This CDR3 comprises 13 residues. CDR1 is SGDLS and CDR2 is YYNGEE in the germline V gene. V lost 6 bases and J lost 4, with 13 bases in between. The CDR3 nucleotides read TGTGCCAGCACCCTGACAGAAACCTATGGCTACACCTTC. Translated: CASTLTETYGYTF.